A selection of T cell receptor beta chains follows, all from one sample in a study of Tregs in tolerant kidney transplant recipients. Data came from immunoSEQ multiplex PCR; TCRdb stores just in-frame clones and leaves some out. The profile covers about 100,000 clones, with over 85% appearing a single time and 0.46% taken by the ten largest. Material: CD4+ T cells from blood, obtained before the transplant. The receptors were gathered from a human donor who received a combined kidney and bone marrow transplant. Both conserved end residues are part of each CDR3. Clone size is given for some rows only: seen once, a few or many times, or a class if the clone is expanded.

CDR3: CASSFVAGQGNTEAFF; size: NA; V: TRBV7-2
CDR3: CASSQNTGTGSWGQYF; size: NA; V: TRBV4-2
CDR3: CASSLEGRETDTQYF; size: NA; V: TRBV5-4
CDR3: CASTEGINTEAFF; size: NA; V: TRBV2
CDR3: CASSPVAFQETQYF; size: NA; V: TRBV5-1
CDR3: CASRRAGGAYTGELFF; size: NA; V: TRBV5-4
CDR3: CASSQGQLSFVPTDTQYF; size: NA; V: TRBV11-3
CDR3: CASSLPRGGYGYTF; size: NA; V: TRBV7-9
CDR3: CASNIKQGASYEQYF; size: NA; V: TRBV6-6
CDR3: CASSLGMRSGSTDTQYF; size: NA; V: TRBV7-9
CDR3: CATSSDLAGGKDTQYF; size: NA; V: TRBV15
CDR3: CASSLRQGVPQPQHF; size: once; V: TRBV7-2
CDR3: CASSQGLLVRGSEQYF; size: NA; V: TRBV4-1
CDR3: CASSEALDRRGIWGGYTF; size: once; V: TRBV6-1
CDR3: CASRSSTGWSNQPQHF; size: once; V: TRBV2
CDR3: CASSLGQGLDEQYF; size: NA; V: TRBV2
CDR3: CASRLPGQVFYEQYF; size: NA; V: TRBV28
CDR3: CATSSGQAPRHF; size: NA; V: TRBV15
CDR3: CASSTHRVGEAFF; size: NA; V: TRBV19
CDR3: CAISISNPGANVLTF; size: NA; V: TRBV10-3
CDR3: CASSPLAGNTDTQYF; size: NA; V: TRBV5-6
CDR3: CASSIAGPGQGSGELFF; size: NA; V: TRBV19
CDR3: CASSGQGARGELFF; size: NA; V: TRBV5-1
CDR3: CASSQAAQFYGYTF; size: NA; V: TRBV14
CDR3: CASSLGWTGGGNTIYF; size: NA; V: TRBV7-8
CDR3: CASGGGEKLFF; size: NA; V: TRBV28